This paragraph covers one T cell receptor (beta chain) sequence. Antigen unknown. The data stem from a study of blood T cells in healthy people across ages. General observations from the study: TCR beta diversity per million T cells fell roughly linearly with age. Diversity of TCR beta correlated strongly with naive T cell percentage.

A second about 7 to 12 cycle PCR used barcoded and J-beta primers. TCRdb ran MiXCR on the 5' RACE reads and lists one entry per CDR3 protein. The data contain 1.5 million to 2 million distinct CDR3 sequences, approximately 39% of them seen just once; the ten biggest clones take up 20% to 25%. Germline loops: CDR1 SGHTA, CDR2 FQGNSA. V was trimmed by 5 bases and J by 3 bases, leaving 8 bases between them. The CDR3 consists of 13 residues. Donors were systemically healthy Caucasian individuals from Russia aged about 6 to 90 years. Sequenced material: blood. The chain couples TRBV7-2 to TRBJ2-1; D unclear. The TCR comes from a human donor in good health. CDR3 residues: CASSRNFYNEQFF. As DNA, the CDR3 is TGTGCCAGCAGCAGAAACTTCTACAATGAGCAGTTCTTC. The full variable domain, rest sourced from reference TRBV7-2 and TRBJ2-1, is GAGVSQSPSNKVTEKGKDVELRCDPISGHTALYWYRQSLGQGLEFLIYFQGNSAPDKSGLPSDRFSAERTGGSVSTLTIQRTQQEDSAVYLCASSRNFYNEQFFGPGTRLTVL.